Each of the 23 T cell receptor beta chains below was sequenced from the same sample in a study of blood T cell repertoires in COVID-19. Repertoires were generated with immunoSEQ multiplex PCR, while TCRdb's copy carries only in-frame clones and drops some. The sample carries about 260,000 clones, approximately 91% recorded once. Sequencing was carried out using peripheral blood. Receptors were obtained from a human donor in a cohort sampled during active COVID-19.

The rearrangement uses TRBV7-6 and TRBJ1-4, with 8 bases that match TRBD1. Germline V lookup: CDR1 SGHVS, CDR2 FNYEAQ. V trimming: 4 bases; J trimming: 8 bases; junction bases outside the gene matches: 12. The CDR3 length is 16 residues. In DNA, the CDR3 is TGTGCCAGCAGCTCCCGGCCAGGGGGCATTGGGGAAAAACTGTTTTTT. This encodes CASSSRPGGIGEKLFF. The whole variable domain, filled in from reference TRBV7-6 and TRBJ1-4, reads GAGVSQSPRYKVTKRGQDVALRCDPISGHVSLYWYRQALGQGPEFLTYFNYEAQQDKSGLPNDRFSAERPEGSISTLTIQRTEQRDSAMYRCASSSRPGGIGEKLFFGSGTQLSVL.

The chain combines TRBV4-3 with TRBJ2-3; 8 nucleotides match TRBD2. The CDR3 loop spans 16 amino acids. CDR1 and CDR2 from the germline V gene are LGHNA and YSLEER. The J segment lost 2 bases and the V segment lost 4 bases, leaving 8 bases of the junction unmatched. CDR3 coding DNA: TGCGCCAGCAGCCGTGTCGGGCGGGAGGACACAGATACGCAGTATTTT. This codes for CASSRVGREDTDTQYF.

V usage is TRBV7-2 and J usage is TRBJ1-2, with 8 bases matching TRBD1. V shed 4 bases and J 0 bases; nucleotides not matched to a gene: 10. The length of the CDR3 is 17 residues. The germline V gene has CDR1 SGHTA and CDR2 FQGNSA. This CDR3 is CASSSTGVGAANYGYTF. CDR3 sequence (DNA): TGTGCCAGCAGCTCGACAGGGGTTGGTGCCGCTAACTATGGCTACACCTTC.

This clone has just one count. The chain recombines TRBV7-2 with TRBJ2-3; D unresolved. The CDR3 extends over 15 amino acids. Trimming removed 5 bases from V and 0 bases from J, with 12 bases in between. Germline loops: CDR1 SGHTA, CDR2 FQGNSA. CDR3 sequence (DNA): TGTGCCAGCAGCCTACTCCTCATGAGCACAGATACGCAGTATTTT. It codes for CASSLLLMSTDTQYF.

For the CDR3, the DNA is TGCGCCAGCAGCCATATAGCGGGGGGCGGAGATACGCAGTATTTT. Protein: CASSHIAGGGDTQYF. The genes are TRBV4-1 and TRBJ2-3; 10 nucleotides match TRBD2. CDR3 size: 15 residues. Germline trimming cut 3 bases from V and 5 bases from J; bases unmatched to any gene: 5. CDR1 and CDR2 (germline): MGHRA, YSYEKL.

This rearrangement joins TRBV7-2 to TRBJ1-5, with 7 nucleotides matching TRBD1. Trimming removed 5 bases from V and 10 bases from J; junction bases left unmatched: 8. CDR1 and CDR2 from the germline V gene are SGHTA and FQGNSA. This CDR3 has 13 residues. As DNA, the CDR3 is TGTGCCAGCAGCGAGGGACAGCCCAGACCCCAGCATTTT. Translating gives CASSEGQPRPQHF.

V and J are TRBV11-2 and TRBJ1-2; 9 nucleotides align to TRBD1. V gave up 6 bases and J gave up 0 bases; unmatched junction bases: 5. The CDR3 spans 15 residues. The germline CDR1 and CDR2 sequences are SGHAT and FQNNGV. The CDR3 here is CASREGQGSNYGYTF. CDR3 bases: TGTGCCAGCAGAGAGGGACAGGGCTCTAACTATGGCTACACCTTC.

The V call is TRBV11-2, the J call TRBJ2-7, with D perhaps matching TRBD1 (5 bases). CDR3 length equals 13 residues. V lost 6 bases and J lost 3, with 12 bases in between. The germline V gene has CDR1 SGHAT and CDR2 FQNNGV. DNA of the CDR3: TGTGCCAGCAGTCGTTCAGGGTTCTACGAGCAGTACTTC. Amino acid sequence: CASSRSGFYEQYF.

The chain is built from TRBV11-3 and TRBJ2-2; 7 nucleotides line up with TRBD1. The germline CDR1 and CDR2 sequences are SGHNT and YENEEA. CDR3 size: 15 residues. The ends lost 5 bases at V and 7 bases at J; junction bases unmatched: 10. CDR3 loop: CASSPGHDRDGELFF. CDR3 bases: TGTGCCAGCAGCCCCGGACATGACAGGGACGGGGAGCTGTTTTTT.

V gene TRBV27 combines with J gene TRBJ2-7, with 13 bases identical to TRBD2. This CDR3 comprises 21 residues. Trimming cost V 6 bases and J 3 bases; bases outside gene matches: 23. Germline CDR1 and CDR2: MNHEY and SMNVEV (reference sequence). The chain's CDR3 is CASSLYERSEGLAGWLYEQYF. CDR3 DNA: TGTGCCAGCAGCCTATATGAGAGGAGTGAGGGACTAGCGGGATGGCTCTACGAGCAGTACTTC.

This clone was seen only once. The chain links TRBV7-9 to TRBJ2-3; D call uncertain. The V gene lost 4 bases and the J gene lost 6 bases, with 8 bases spanning the gap. CDR1 is SEHNR and CDR2 is FQNEAQ in the germline V gene (reference sequence). CDR3 length: 12 residues. CDR3 protein: CASSSRWDTQYF. DNA of the CDR3: TGTGCCAGCAGCTCCCGGTGGGATACGCAGTATTTT.

The chain recombines TRBV9 with TRBJ2-7, with D tentatively TRBD1 (5 bases). Germline loops: CDR1 SGDLS, CDR2 YYNGEE. This CDR3 comprises 14 residues. Trimming removed 10 bases from V and 5 bases from J, with 22 bases in between. The CDR3 loop reads CASAPGRFPNEQYF. The DNA for the CDR3 is TGTGCCTCGGCCCCAGGGCGCTTCCCGAACGAGCAGTACTTC.

V and J are TRBV7-2 and TRBJ2-7, with 7 positions matching TRBD1. The germline V gene has CDR1 SGHTA and CDR2 FQGNSA. The ends lost 4 bases at V and 3 bases at J; junction bases unmatched: 6. This CDR3 is 14 amino acids long. DNA of the CDR3: TGTGCCAGCAGCTATAGACAGGGTAACTACGAGCAGTACTTC. Translated, it gives CASSYRQGNYEQYF.

The rearrangement joins TRBV7-9 to TRBJ2-5, with TRBD1 matching 7 bases. V shed 5 bases and J 2 bases; nucleotides not matched to a gene: 11. In germline, CDR1 is SEHNR, CDR2 FQNEAQ (reference sequence). This CDR3 contains 16 residues. CDR3 region: CASSPFGTERQETQYF. CDR3 nucleotides: TGTGCCAGCAGCCCGTTCGGGACAGAAAGACAAGAGACCCAGTACTTC.

In this sample, this clone turned up a few times. In DNA, the CDR3 is TGTGCCAGCAGCACGGACGGACTTTATACTGAAGCTTTCTTT. Protein: CASSTDGLYTEAFF. This chain connects TRBV7-3 to TRBJ1-1; D remains unclear. V shed 5 bases and J shed 5 bases, with 15 bases lying between them. The CDR3 runs 14 residues. Germline CDR1 SGHTA, CDR2 FQGTGA.

The V and J genes are TRBV19 and TRBJ2-1; perhaps TRBD2 as D (6 bases). With 7 bases removed from V and 5 bases from J, the gap between germline ends came to 15 bases. This CDR3 spans 14 amino acids. The V gene's germline CDR1 is LNHDA and CDR2 SQIVND (reference sequence). CDR3 in amino acids: CASTWNAGNNEQFF. Written as DNA, the CDR3 is TGTGCCAGTACGTGGAACGCGGGGAACAATGAGCAGTTCTTC.

V gene TRBV5-1 combines with J gene TRBJ1-2; a weak D match, TRBD1 (5 bases). CDR3 length: 17 residues. Germline lookup yields CDR1 SGHRS and CDR2 YFSETQ. V dropped 2 bases and J dropped 3 bases, with 20 bases sitting between them. The CDR3 here is CASSLPSGGGWDYGYTF. CDR3 DNA: TGCGCCAGCAGCTTACCCTCCGGGGGAGGGTGGGACTATGGCTACACCTTC.

This chain uses TRBV28 with TRBJ2-7; tentatively, D is TRBD1 (5 bases). This CDR3 region has 15 residues. Germline CDR1 is MDHEN and CDR2 is SYDVKM. Trimming left V 6 bases short and J 2 bases short, with 17 bases between. The CDR3 sequence is CASSSRQTRTYEQYF. The CDR3 DNA sequence: TGTGCCAGCAGCTCTAGACAGACTCGGACCTACGAGCAGTACTTC.

This clone came up once. The V and J genes are TRBV4-1 and TRBJ2-3; possible D gene TRBD2, 6 bases. Germline V lookup: CDR1 MGHRA, CDR2 YSYEKL. This CDR3 is 14 amino acids long. V was shortened by 3 bases and J by 7 bases, with 14 bases between the two germline ends. The CDR3 DNA reads TGCGCCAGCAGCCAGCAGGGAGGTCTGTATACGCAGTATTTT. Translating it yields CASSQQGGLYTQYF.

CDR3 loop: CASSTSGGKDTQYF. The DNA for the CDR3 is TGTGCCAGCAGTACTAGCGGGGGAAAAGACACGCAGTATTTT. The J gene is TRBJ2-3, the V gene TRBV5-4; 11 nucleotides align to TRBD2. Germline-derived CDR1 and CDR2 are SGHNT and YYREEE (reference sequence). V dropped 5 bases and J dropped 9; count of bases not matched to a gene: 8. The CDR3 sequence is 14 residues long.

As DNA, the CDR3 is TGTGCCTGGAGGCTAGCGGGGGGGGGAGATACGCAGTATTTT. Translated, it gives CAWRLAGGGDTQYF. The chain links TRBV30 to TRBJ2-3; 12 bases line up with TRBD2. Germline V lookup: CDR1 GTSNPN, CDR2 SVGIG (reference sequence). J gave up 5 bases and V 3 bases, and 3 bases lay outside the gene matches. The CDR3 is made up of 14 amino acids. The whole variable domain, filled in from reference TRBV30 and TRBJ2-3, reads SQTIHQWPATLVQPVGSPLSLECTVEGTSNPNLYWYRQAAGRGLQLLFYSVGIGQISSEVPQNLSASRPQDRQFILSSKKLLLSDSGFYLCAWRLAGGGDTQYFGPGTRLTVL.

The chain joins TRBV2 to TRBJ2-1; D is ambiguous. Per germline, CDR1 SNHLY and CDR2 FYNNEI. This CDR3 is built from 11 residues. V dropped 6 bases and J dropped 4 bases, with 4 bases sitting between them. The CDR3 loop reads CASSEYNEQFF. CDR3 nucleotides: TGTGCCAGCAGCGAGTACAATGAGCAGTTCTTC.

The gene calls are TRBV27 and TRBJ2-5, with TRBD1 matching 7 bases. Germline V gene data show CDR1 as MNHEY and CDR2 as SMNVEV (reference sequence). V was pared by 2 bases and J by 4 bases, with 7 bases of the junction left unmatched. The CDR3 consists of 15 residues. The chain's CDR3 is CASSLRTRDRETQYF. For the CDR3, the DNA is TGTGCCAGCAGTTTAAGGACCCGGGACAGAGAGACCCAGTACTTC.